This T cell receptor beta chain was sequenced for a study of human T cells and chemical hapten exposure. CDR1 is ENHRY and CDR2 is SYGVKD in the germline V gene. V was clipped by 3 bases and J by 0 bases, with 9 bases between them. The CDR3 is 16 residues long. This clonotype was detected many times. The time point denotes: patch test 2, 6 weeks after DPC sensitization. Treatment noted: therapeutic diphenylcyclopropenone sensitization with weekly scalp DPC. MiXCR, run by TCRdb on the RACE reads, gives a single entry per CDR3 protein. The table records 360,000 or so distinct CDR3 sequences, nearly 6.5% of them present only once.

The sequencing used whole blood, collected in connection with sensitization to the hapten diphenylcyclopropenone (DPC). J is TRBJ1-6 and V is TRBV10-3; D perhaps matches TRBD1 (5 bases). This TCR derives from a woman aged 18-30 years with alopecia areata. Some clones in this sample may be carry-over from other donors' samples. CDR3 amino acids: CAISDRQHSYNSPLHF. The CDR3 bases are TGTGCCATCAGTGACCGACAGCACTCCTATAATTCACCCCTCCACTTT.